This T cell receptor beta chain was recorded in a study of vaccination effects on CD4 cells after COVID-19. Profiling relied on immunoSEQ multiplex PCR, and the TCRdb table lists in-frame clones only, not all of them. The table includes roughly 17,000 clones, about 70% detected once. After expansion with viral peptide pools in the ViraFEST assay, antigen-specific CD4+ T cells were sequenced. Following a roughly 11-day culture, CD4+ T cells were purified. Infection dated between March and December 2020, before the Alpha, Beta and Delta variants reached the United States. Each person got two doses of an mRNA SARS-CoV-2 vaccine, BNT162b2 or mRNA-1273. Trimming stripped 6 bases from V and 5 bases from J, with 17 bases between. Germline CDR1 and CDR2: SEHNR and FQNEAQ (reference sequence). This CDR3 is built from 14 residues. As to this clone: The target antigen is unknown.

This sample comprised CD4+ T cells from PBMCs cultured with SARS-CoV-2 spike peptides, obtained after COVID-19 vaccination. The chain uses TRBV7-9 and TRBJ2-7, with D possibly being TRBD2 (6 bases). The TCR sequence derives from a human donor who had a prior SARS-CoV-2 infection. CDR3 residues: CASSSSAAGNEQYF. CDR3 sequence (DNA): TGTGCCAGCAGTTCATCAGCGGCGGGGAACGAGCAGTACTTC.